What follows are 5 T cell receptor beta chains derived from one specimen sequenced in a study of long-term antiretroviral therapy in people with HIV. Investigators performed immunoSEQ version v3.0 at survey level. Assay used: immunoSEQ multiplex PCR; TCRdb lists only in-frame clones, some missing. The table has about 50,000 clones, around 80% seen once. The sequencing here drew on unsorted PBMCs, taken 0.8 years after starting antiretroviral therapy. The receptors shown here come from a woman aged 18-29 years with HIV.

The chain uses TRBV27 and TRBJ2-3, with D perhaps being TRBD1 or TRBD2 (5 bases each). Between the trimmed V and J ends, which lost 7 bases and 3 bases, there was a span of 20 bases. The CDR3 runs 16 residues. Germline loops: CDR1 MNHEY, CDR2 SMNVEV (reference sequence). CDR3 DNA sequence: TGTGCCAGCACCCGAAAAGGGGAGTGGAGGACAGATACGCAGTATTTT. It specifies CASTRKGEWRTDTQYF.

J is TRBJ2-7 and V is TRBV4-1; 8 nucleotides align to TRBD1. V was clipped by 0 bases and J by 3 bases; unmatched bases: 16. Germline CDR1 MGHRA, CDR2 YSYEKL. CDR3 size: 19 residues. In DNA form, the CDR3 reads TGCGCCAGCAGCCAAGATCGGATGCAGGGGGCGGCCTACCTCTACGAGCAGTACTTC. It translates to CASSQDRMQGAAYLYEQYF.

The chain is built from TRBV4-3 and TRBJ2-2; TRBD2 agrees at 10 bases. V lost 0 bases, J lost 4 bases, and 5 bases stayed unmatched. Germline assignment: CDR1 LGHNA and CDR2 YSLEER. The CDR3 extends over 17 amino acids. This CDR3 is CASSQDLLAGATGELFF. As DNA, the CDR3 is TGCGCCAGCAGCCAAGATCTGCTAGCGGGAGCCACCGGGGAGCTGTTTTTT.

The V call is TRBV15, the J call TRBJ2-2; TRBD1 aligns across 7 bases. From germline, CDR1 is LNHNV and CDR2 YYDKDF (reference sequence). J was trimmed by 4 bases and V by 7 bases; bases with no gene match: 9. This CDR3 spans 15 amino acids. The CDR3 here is CATTLDRVVTGELFF. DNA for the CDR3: TGTGCCACCACCCTCGACAGGGTGGTCACCGGGGAGCTGTTTTTT.

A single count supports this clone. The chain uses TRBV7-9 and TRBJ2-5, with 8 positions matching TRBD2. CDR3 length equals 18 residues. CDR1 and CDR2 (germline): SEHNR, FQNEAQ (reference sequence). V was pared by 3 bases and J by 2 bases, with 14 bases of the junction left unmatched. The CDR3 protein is CASSFTSGDRPKQETQYF. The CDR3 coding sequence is TGTGCCAGCAGCTTCACTAGCGGCGACCGACCGAAGCAAGAGACCCAGTACTTC. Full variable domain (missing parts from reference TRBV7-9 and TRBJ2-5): DTGVSQNPRHKITKRGQNVTFRCDPISEHNRLYWYRQTLGQGPEFLTYFQNEAQLEKSRLLSDRFSAERPKGSFSTLEIQRTEQGDSAMYLCASSFTSGDRPKQETQYFGPGTRLLVL.